A selection of T cell receptor beta chains follows, all from one sample in a study of metastatic and nonmetastatic thyroid tumors. Via MiXCR, TCRdb re-called the PCR reads. The table includes 25,000 to 35,000 clones, around 30% detected once. Sequences were obtained from blood. The receptors come from a female donor with papillary thyroid cancer or a benign thyroid nodule (not recorded which). Some clones in this sample may be carry-over from other donors' samples. Each CDR3 is given with its conserved first and last residue. Fields, in order: CDR3 protein, CDR3 DNA, clone size, V gene, J gene, D gene. The D gene is left open where the match is weak. Clone size is given for some rows only: seen once, a few or many times, or a class if the clone is expanded.

CASKTGTAGNTIYF	TGTGCCAGCAAAACCGGGACAGCTGGAAACACCATATATTTT	many	TRBV12-3/TRBV12-4	TRBJ1-3	TRBD1
CASSQTTYEQYF	TGTGCCAGTAGCCAAACAACCTACGAGCAGTACTTC	many	TRBV19	TRBJ2-7	NA
CASSLTSRGNTEAFF	TGTGCCAGCAGCCTCACGTCTCGGGGGAACACTGAAGCTTTCTTT	many	TRBV7-8	TRBJ1-1	NA
CASSPYSGEQFF	TGTGCCAGCTCACCTTACAGCGGGGAGCAGTTCTTC	NA	TRBV18	TRBJ2-1	NA
CASSPRDRGRISPEAFF	TGTGCCAGCAGCCCAAGAGACAGGGGGCGAATCTCTCCTGAAGCTTTCTTT	NA	TRBV11-2	TRBJ1-1	TRBD1
CASSQVGGSEQFF	TGTGCCAGCAGCCAAGTTGGGGGCAGTGAGCAGTTCTTC	few	TRBV14	TRBJ2-1	NA
CATSREGGSGRSYEQYF	TGTGCCACCAGCAGAGAGGGGGGAAGCGGGAGGTCCTACGAGCAGTACTTC	many	TRBV15	TRBJ2-7	TRBD2
CASSEVAGGKTQYF	TGTGCCAGCAGTGAAGTAGCGGGAGGGAAGACCCAGTACTTC	many	TRBV2	TRBJ2-5	TRBD2
CASSLTETQYF	TGCGCCAGCAGCTTGACGGAGACCCAGTACTTC	NA	TRBV5-1	TRBJ2-5	NA
CATRGGDQPQHF	TGTGCCACCCGGGGGGGGGATCAGCCCCAGCATTTT	many	TRBV15	TRBJ1-5	NA